This entry lists 5 T cell receptor beta chains sequenced from one sample in a study of T cell responses to AZD1222 COVID-19 vaccine. Sequencing was performed with immunoSEQ multiplex PCR; in TCRdb, only in-frame clones are kept and a portion is missing. The repertoire has about 130,000 clones, around 85% of them found once; the top ten carry less than 5.5%. The material sequenced was peripheral blood, taken 28 days after the second AZD1222 dose. These receptors were taken from an adult who received the AZD1222 COVID-19 vaccine.

The chain is built from TRBV6-4 and TRBJ1-2; a possible D gene is TRBD1 (5 bases). This CDR3 is 14 amino acids long. Trimming cost V 3 bases and J 0 bases, with 8 bases left between them. Looked up from germline, CDR1 is MRHNA and CDR2 is SNTAGT. The CDR3 DNA sequence: TGTGCCAGCAGTGAGGAGGGGACTAACTATGGCTACACCTTC. Protein: CASSEEGTNYGYTF.

The V and J genes are TRBV28 and TRBJ1-1; D gene uncertain. This CDR3 region has 14 residues. V dropped 2 bases and J dropped 11 bases, with 18 bases sitting between them. Germline loops: CDR1 MDHEN, CDR2 SYDVKM. The CDR3 loop is CASSLEITRSVAFF. The CDR3 region has the DNA TGTGCCAGCAGTTTAGAGATTACCCGAAGCGTGGCTTTCTTT.

The chain is built from TRBV7-3 and TRBJ1-1, with D possibly TRBD1 on 5 matching bases. Trimming took 2 bases from V and 1 from J, leaving 8 bases between them. Germline V gene lookup returns CDR1 SGHTA and CDR2 FQGTGA. The CDR3 runs 14 residues. The DNA for the CDR3 is TGTGCCAGCAGCTTACTGGGGCAGAACACTGAAGCTTTCTTT. Amino acid sequence: CASSLLGQNTEAFF.

For the CDR3, the DNA is TGTGCCAGCAGTCGAAAGACAGGGGATAGAGAAAAACTGTTTTTT. It yields the protein CASSRKTGDREKLFF. The chain employs TRBV3-1 (or the pseudogene TRBV3-2) and TRBJ1-4, with TRBD1 matching 8 bases. The CDR3 length is 15 residues. Germline CDR1 is LGHDT and CDR2 is YNNKEL (reference sequence). The V segment lost 6 bases and the J segment 8 bases; nucleotides outside the gene matches: 11.

The rearrangement links TRBV6-4 to TRBJ1-4; D call uncertain. Trimming took 3 bases from V and 7 from J, leaving 3 bases between them. Germline assignment: CDR1 MRHNA and CDR2 SNTAGT. This CDR3 has 11 residues. CDR3 sequence reads: CASSDLEKLFF. CDR3 DNA: TGTGCCAGCAGTGATCTTGAAAAACTGTTTTTT.